These 21 T cell receptor beta chains were all obtained from the same sample, sequenced in a study of blood T cell repertoires in COVID-19. The assay was immunoSEQ multiplex PCR, and TCRdb's table has in-frame clones only and misses some. The sample records more than 65,000 clones, around 83% being singletons. The sample comprised peripheral blood. The receptors stem from a man aged 45 to 65 with active COVID-19.

The V gene is TRBV23-1, the J gene TRBJ2-1; D possibly corresponds to TRBD1 (6 bases). TRBV23-1 is sorted into the ORF group, with uncertain function. The V end lost 10 bases, the J end lost 2 bases, and 24 bases lay between the germline ends. There are 17 residues in the CDR3. CDR3 sequence (DNA): TGCGCCACCGGGTGGGGTCAAACAGGGTCTCCCTACAATGAGCAGTTCTTC. This encodes CATGWGQTGSPYNEQFF.

The chain carries TRBV4-2 and TRBJ2-1; a possible D gene is TRBD2 (6 bases). V lost 0 bases and J lost 2, with 20 bases in between. CDR1 is LGHNA and CDR2 is YNFKEQ in the germline V gene. CDR3 length equals 19 residues. The CDR3 nucleotides read TGTGCCAGCAGCCAAGATTCAATCTTGGGCACGGGGGCCTACAATGAGCAGTTCTTC. This encodes CASSQDSILGTGAYNEQFF.

The gene calls are TRBV2 and TRBJ2-2, with D possibly TRBD2 on 6 matching bases. This CDR3 is 13 amino acids long. V was shortened by 4 bases and J by 5 bases, with 8 bases between the two germline ends. Germline V gene lookup returns CDR1 SNHLY and CDR2 FYNNEI. DNA of the CDR3: TGTGCCAGCAGTGTAGGGAGGACCGGGGAGCTGTTTTTT. It encodes CASSVGRTGELFF. Supplemented by reference TRBV2 and TRBJ2-2, the full variable domain reads EPEVTQTPSHQVTQMGQEVILRCVPISNHLYFYWYRQILGQKVEFLVSFYNNEISEKSEIFDDQFSVERPDGSNFTLKIRSTKLEDSAMYFCASSVGRTGELFFGEGSRLTVL.

V usage is TRBV29-1 and J usage is TRBJ2-7; D may be TRBD2 (7 bases). The germline CDR1 and CDR2 sequences are SQVTM and ANQGSEA. The V end lost 4 bases, the J end lost 6 bases, and 13 bases lay between the germline ends. This CDR3 is built from 12 residues. CDR3 in amino acids: CSVGERGGEQYF. CDR3 DNA: TGCAGCGTTGGTGAGAGGGGGGGCGAGCAGTACTTC.

This sequence joins TRBV21-1 and TRBJ2-1; TRBD2, the table's D call, was not compared with the DNA. TRBV21-1 is recorded as a pseudogene. This CDR3 has 14 amino acids. CDR3 region: CASSKVRSPVQRFF. The CDR3 nucleotides are TGTGCCAGCAGCAAAGTTCGATCGCCGGTGCAACGGTTCTTC.

This rearrangement joins TRBV6-5 to TRBJ2-2; D gene uncertain. The CDR3 contains 11 residues. V was trimmed by 6 bases and J by 4 bases, leaving 3 bases between them. Per the germline V gene, CDR1 is MNHEY and CDR2 is SVGAGI. The CDR3 sequence is CASRSTGELFF. The CDR3 nucleotides are TGTGCCAGCAGGAGCACCGGGGAGCTGTTTTTT.

This rearrangement joins TRBV14 to TRBJ1-1; 8 positions agree with TRBD1. Germline assignment: CDR1 SGHDN and CDR2 FVKESK. The V segment lost 5 bases and the J segment 5 bases; nucleotides outside the gene matches: 10. The CDR3 covers 15 residues. DNA of the CDR3: TGTGCCAGCAGCTACCGGACAGGGCAGGGTACTGAAGCTTTCTTT. It codes for CASSYRTGQGTEAFF. Full variable domain (missing parts from reference TRBV14 and TRBJ1-1): EAGVTQFPSHSVIEKGQTVTLRCDPISGHDNLYWYRRVMGKEIKFLLHFVKESKQDESGMPNNRFLAERTGGTYSTLKVQPAELEDSGVYFCASSYRTGQGTEAFFGQGTRLTVV.

This clone was counted once. The chain is built from TRBV19 and TRBJ2-3, with D tentatively TRBD2 (5 bases). The CDR3 is 17 residues long. Germline CDR1 LNHDA, CDR2 SQIVND (reference sequence). Trimming cost V 1 base and J 0 bases, with 14 bases left between them. CDR3 bases: TGTGCCAGTAGTATAGGGCCCCCGACGGGGAGCACAGATACGCAGTATTTT. Translating gives CASSIGPPTGSTDTQYF.

This clone was counted many times. This chain links TRBV4-1 with TRBJ1-1; D is ambiguous. CDR1 is MGHRA, CDR2 YSYEKL, per germline. The germline V and J ends were trimmed by 3 bases and 0 bases, with 14 bases remaining between them. This CDR3 is 16 amino acids long. The CDR3 is CASSQAIGVMNTEAFF. CDR3 nucleotide sequence: TGCGCCAGCAGCCAGGCGATCGGGGTAATGAACACTGAAGCTTTCTTT.

V usage is TRBV11-2 and J usage is TRBJ2-1; 9 bases are shared with TRBD2. V trimming: 3 bases; J trimming: 5 bases; junction bases outside the gene matches: 2. This CDR3 comprises 14 residues. CDR1 and CDR2 from the germline V gene are SGHAT and FQNNGV. The CDR3 reads CASSFSGGHNEQFF. DNA for the CDR3: TGTGCCAGCAGCTTTAGCGGGGGCCACAATGAGCAGTTCTTC. Together with reference TRBV11-2 and TRBJ2-1, the CDR3 gives the full variable domain: EAGVAQSPRYKIIEKRQSVAFWCNPISGHATLYWYQQILGQGPKLLIQFQNNGVVDDSQLPKDRFSAERLKGVDSTLKIQPAKLEDSAVYLCASSFSGGHNEQFFGPGTRLTVL.

The chain employs TRBV4-2 and TRBJ2-3, with D tentatively TRBD2 (6 bases). In germline, CDR1 is LGHNA, CDR2 YNFKEQ. The V and J ends lost 3 bases and 5 bases respectively, with 24 bases between them. The CDR3 is made up of 18 amino acids. The CDR3: CASSHTPEAGGVRDTQYF. The CDR3 DNA reads TGTGCCAGCAGCCATACTCCGGAGGCGGGCGGGGTAAGAGATACGCAGTATTTT.

The J gene is TRBJ2-3, the V gene TRBV3-1 (or the pseudogene TRBV3-2), with TRBD2 matching 9 bases. This CDR3 contains 15 residues. CDR1 LGHDT and CDR2 YNNKEL come from the germline V gene (reference sequence). V lost 1 base, J lost 8 bases, and 7 bases stayed unmatched. As DNA, the CDR3 is TGTGCCAGCAGCCAAGGCATTAGCGGGGGAGGTACGCAGTATTTT. Its protein product is CASSQGISGGGTQYF.

This chain links TRBV18 with TRBJ2-3, with 8 bases lining up with TRBD1. The length of the CDR3 is 15 residues. After removal of 4 bases from V and 0 bases from J, the junction contained 3 bases not matched to a gene. The germline V gene encodes CDR1 KGHSH and CDR2 LQKENI. The CDR3 DNA sequence: TGTGCCAGCTCACTGGGACAGGCTAGCACAGATACGCAGTATTTT. It yields the protein CASSLGQASTDTQYF.

The chain is built from TRBV6-5 and TRBJ2-1; D may be TRBD2 (7 bases). Between the trimmed V and J ends, which lost 6 bases and 9 bases, there was a span of 15 bases. Germline CDR1 reads MNHEY; CDR2 reads SVGAGI. This CDR3 spans 13 amino acids. The CDR3: CASSRREGGEQFF. DNA of the CDR3: TGTGCCAGCAGCCGAAGGGAGGGGGGTGAGCAGTTCTTC.

The table lists this clone with a count of one. The chain carries TRBV10-2 and TRBJ1-4; 10 nucleotides agree with TRBD1. The CDR3 length is 13 residues. The ends lost 10 bases at V and 7 bases at J; junction bases unmatched: 6. Germline CDR1 and CDR2: WSHSY and SAAADI. The CDR3 DNA follows: TGCGCCACCCGACAGGGGGCGACTGAAAAACTGTTTTTT. This sequence encodes CATRQGATEKLFF.

The CDR3 region is CAWRAGTGGSKTQYF. Here the CDR3 DNA reads TGTGCCTGGAGGGCCGGGACAGGGGGGAGCAAGACCCAGTACTTC. The gene calls are TRBV30 and TRBJ2-5, with 11 bases identical to TRBD1. Germline CDR1 and CDR2: GTSNPN and SVGIG (reference sequence). This CDR3 region has 15 residues. Unmatched junction bases numbered 9, after V lost 3 bases and J lost 6 bases.

This chain joins TRBV9 and TRBJ2-7, with D perhaps matching TRBD2 (6 bases). In germline, CDR1 is SGDLS, CDR2 YYNGEE. V lost 3 bases, J lost 6 bases, and 13 bases lay in between. The CDR3 is made up of 13 amino acids. CDR3 sequence reads: CASSANWGGEQYF. CDR3 DNA: TGTGCCAGCAGCGCCAATTGGGGAGGCGAGCAGTACTTC. Filled out from reference TRBV9 and TRBJ2-7, the complete variable domain reads DSGVTQTPKHLITATGQRVTLRCSPRSGDLSVYWYQQSLDQGLQFLIQYYNGEERAKGNILERFSAQQFPDLHSELNLSSLELGDSALYFCASSANWGGEQYFGPGTRLTVT.

This clone has only a few counts. This rearrangement joins TRBV10-3 to TRBJ2-1; TRBD2 is a possible D gene (5 bases). The germline V gene encodes CDR1 ENHRY and CDR2 SYGVKD. This CDR3 is built from 12 residues. V lost 6 bases to trimming and J lost 7 bases, with 10 bases between them. CDR3 DNA: TGTGCCATCAGGGGAGTGGTGAATGAGCAGTTCTTC. This sequence encodes CAIRGVVNEQFF.

This chain links TRBV5-1 with TRBJ1-6; no reliable D call. CDR3 size: 15 residues. V was shortened by 0 bases and J by 8 bases, with 12 bases between the two germline ends. Per the germline V gene, CDR1 is SGHRS and CDR2 is YFSETQ. The CDR3 protein is CASSLGTQSDSPLHF. CDR3 nucleotides: TGCGCCAGCAGCTTGGGTACCCAGAGCGATTCACCCCTCCACTTT. The full variable domain, with the rest looked up from reference TRBV5-1 and TRBJ1-6, is KAGVTQTPRYLIKTRGQQVTLSCSPISGHRSVSWYQQTPGQGLQFLFEYFSETQRNKGNFPGRFSGRQFSNSRSEMNVSTLELGDSALYLCASSLGTQSDSPLHFGNGTRLTVT.

The CDR3 protein is CASSLSPRVNTGELFF. The CDR3, as DNA: TGTGCCAGCAGTTTATCTCCCAGGGTGAACACCGGGGAGCTGTTTTTT. This chain connects TRBV27 to TRBJ2-2; D may be TRBD1 (5 bases). Trimming left V 0 bases short and J 1 base short, with 9 bases between. This CDR3 region has 16 residues. Germline V gene sequence: CDR1 MNHEY, CDR2 SMNVEV (reference sequence).

This chain links TRBV27 with TRBJ2-7; TRBD2 matches at 7 bases. The germline V gene encodes CDR1 MNHEY and CDR2 SMNVEV (reference sequence). This CDR3 spans 16 amino acids. J lost 6 bases, V lost 5 bases, and 16 bases had no gene match. The CDR3 spells CASSPSLKGGPFEQYF. The CDR3 DNA is TGTGCCAGCAGTCCCTCCCTGAAGGGAGGGCCCTTCGAGCAGTACTTC.